One and the same sample provided the 17 T cell receptor beta chains below, sequenced in a study of T cells after yellow fever vaccination. MiXCR, run by TCRdb on the 5' RACE reads, gives a single entry per CDR3 protein. The table includes 450,000 to 650,000 distinct CDR3 sequences, about 13% detected once. Sequencing was performed on PBMCs, taken on the day of the yellow fever booster vaccination. The source of these receptors is a man in his thirties or forties who received the YFV17D yellow fever vaccine.

V is TRBV12-3 or TRBV12-4 and J is TRBJ2-1; 9 bases match TRBD2. Trimming removed 4 bases from V and 9 bases from J; junction bases left unmatched: 4. The length of the CDR3 is 13 residues. CDR3 protein: CASSSSGRIEQFF. For the CDR3, the DNA is TGTGCCAGCAGTTCCAGCGGGAGGATTGAGCAGTTCTTC.

This clonotype was picked up a small number of times. This chain links TRBV20-1 with TRBJ2-3; 7 bases agree with TRBD1. The CDR3 length is 15 residues. From germline, CDR1 is DFQATT and CDR2 SNEGSKA (reference sequence). The ends lost 6 bases at V and 4 bases at J; junction bases unmatched: 13. The CDR3 nucleotides are TGCAGTGCGGCAGACAGGGTCCAGGGAGCAGATACGCAGTATTTT. Translating it yields CSAADRVQGADTQYF.

This chain uses TRBV20-1 with TRBJ2-1; D not resolved. Germline V CDR1 and CDR2: DFQATT, SNEGSKA (reference sequence). The CDR3 totals 12 residues. Deletions cut 8 bases from V and 7 bases from J, with 15 bases between. The CDR3 DNA follows: TGCAGTCCGGGCCGGACGTCGAATGAGCAGTTCTTC. Residues: CSPGRTSNEQFF.

The chain joins TRBV19 to TRBJ2-6, with D unresolved. V lost 4 bases and J 0 bases, leaving 10 bases between the germline ends. This CDR3 spans 16 amino acids. Germline CDR1 is LNHDA and CDR2 is SQIVND (reference sequence). The CDR3 region is CASSNPGDSGANVLTF. CDR3 coding DNA: TGTGCCAGTAGTAATCCTGGGGACTCTGGGGCCAACGTCCTGACTTTC.

The rearrangement joins TRBV7-3 to TRBJ2-3, with D hard to call. Looked up from germline, CDR1 is SGHTA and CDR2 is FQGTGA. Trimming stripped 1 base from V and 7 bases from J, with 9 bases between. The CDR3 sequence is 13 residues long. The CDR3 loop is CASSLSAAYTQYF. The CDR3 coding sequence is TGTGCCAGCAGCTTAAGCGCCGCATATACGCAGTATTTT. Together with reference TRBV7-3 and TRBJ2-3, the CDR3 gives the full variable domain: GAGVSQTPSNKVTEKGKYVELRCDPISGHTALYWYRQSLGQGPEFLIYFQGTGAADDSGLPNDRFFAVRPEGSVSTLKIQRTERGDSAVYLCASSLSAAYTQYFGPGTRLTVL.

This clonotype has a handful of counts. This chain links TRBV6-5 with TRBJ2-5; TRBD2 might be the D (6 bases). The length of the CDR3 is 14 residues. Trimming took 4 bases from V and 5 from J, leaving 14 bases between them. Per the germline V gene, CDR1 is MNHEY and CDR2 is SVGAGI. The CDR3 region has the DNA TGTGCCAGCAGTTCCCCGGGAGTGGGTGAGACCCAGTACTTC. Protein sequence: CASSSPGVGETQYF.

This clonotype occurred a few times. This chain links TRBV9 with TRBJ2-1; no clear D gene. The CDR3 covers 14 residues. Germline assignment: CDR1 SGDLS and CDR2 YYNGEE. V was shortened by 7 bases and J by 5 bases, with 16 bases between the two germline ends. The CDR3 region has the DNA TGTGCCAGCGGTTCCTCTGGGTACGACAATGAGCAGTTCTTC. Its protein product is CASGSSGYDNEQFF.

A few counts support this clonotype. Germline is not matched at one junction end, which may reflect a read error. The CDR3 region is CAGSLVGGSYEQYF. The CDR3 bases are TGTGCCGGCAGCCTCGTGGGTGGGTCCTACGAGCAGTACTTC. The gene calls are TRBV14 and TRBJ2-7; D remains ambiguous. The CDR3 has 14 amino acids. Germline CDR1 reads SGHDN; CDR2 reads FVKESK. The whole variable domain, filled in from reference TRBV14 and TRBJ2-7, reads EAGVTQFPSHSVIEKGQTVTLRCDPISGHDNLYWYRRVMGKEIKFLLHFVKESKQDESGMPNNRFLAERTGGTYSTLKVQPAELEDSGVYFCAGSLVGGSYEQYFGPGTRLTVT.

This clonotype was picked up a small number of times. The J gene is TRBJ2-3, the V gene TRBV20-1; TRBD2 agrees at 10 bases. Germline CDR1 reads DFQATT; CDR2 reads SNEGSKA (reference sequence). J was trimmed by 3 bases and V by 5 bases; bases with no gene match: 8. This CDR3 comprises 15 residues. CDR3 region: CSASSGRDWTDTQYF. CDR3 nucleotides: TGCAGTGCTTCAAGCGGGAGGGATTGGACAGATACGCAGTATTTT.

This clonotype was observed a few times. The chain has TRBV7-8 and TRBJ2-7; D is ambiguous. There are 15 residues in the CDR3. Trimming left V 3 bases short and J 7 bases short, with 19 bases between. Germline loops: CDR1 SGHVS, CDR2 FQNEAQ. CDR3 in amino acids: CASSFPGSSRGEQYF. The CDR3 DNA follows: TGTGCCAGCAGCTTCCCCGGTTCCTCACGCGGAGAGCAGTACTTC.

This sequence joins TRBV7-8 and TRBJ2-7; D not resolved. The CDR3 runs 15 residues. Per germline, CDR1 SGHVS and CDR2 FQNEAQ. Trimming cost V 5 bases and J 4 bases, with 18 bases left between them. CDR3 in DNA: TGTGCCAGCAGCCCGCCCTCCGTAGGAATGTACGAGCAGTACTTC. Amino acids: CASSPPSVGMYEQYF.

The chain employs TRBV7-2 and TRBJ2-1; tentatively, D is TRBD2 (7 bases). This CDR3 contains 14 residues. Germline-derived CDR1 and CDR2 are SGHTA and FQGNSA. Trimming shortened V by 2 bases and J by 7 bases, and 12 bases separated the two germline ends. The CDR3 sequence is CASSLSRGGNEQFF. CDR3 DNA: TGTGCCAGCAGCTTATCCAGGGGAGGGAATGAGCAGTTCTTC. Complete variable domain (other parts from reference TRBV7-2 and TRBJ2-1): GAGVSQSPSNKVTEKGKDVELRCDPISGHTALYWYRQSLGQGLEFLIYFQGNSAPDKSGLPSDRFSAERTGGSVSTLTIQRTQQEDSAVYLCASSLSRGGNEQFFGPGTRLTVL.

This clonotype was picked up a small number of times. The chain carries TRBV7-2 and TRBJ2-7; 9 bases line up with TRBD2. Germline V gene sequence: CDR1 SGHTA, CDR2 FQGNSA. Losses at the gene ends were 2 bases for V and 3 bases for J; bases not matched to a gene: 5. The CDR3 is 15 amino acids. CDR3 DNA sequence: TGTGCCAGCAGCTTACTAGCGGGGACTAACTACGAGCAGTACTTC. Amino acid sequence: CASSLLAGTNYEQYF.

The rearrangement joins TRBV5-1 to TRBJ1-1; D might be TRBD1 (5 bases). The V gene lost 3 bases and the J gene lost 8 bases, with 14 bases spanning the gap. Germline V gene sequence: CDR1 SGHRS, CDR2 YFSETQ. The CDR3 extends over 13 amino acids. CDR3 in amino acids: CASSYTGGREAFF. In nucleotides, the CDR3 is TGCGCCAGCAGCTATACAGGCGGTCGGGAAGCTTTCTTT.

Ten or more counts support this clonotype. The rearrangement links TRBV4-2 to TRBJ2-1; no definite D call. CDR3 size: 14 residues. From germline, CDR1 is LGHNA and CDR2 YNFKEQ. V was cut by 5 bases and J by 0 bases, with 8 bases left in between. DNA of the CDR3: TGTGCCAGCAGCGGTCCGAGCTCCTACAATGAGCAGTTCTTC. Protein product: CASSGPSSYNEQFF.

This clonotype appeared a few times. The J gene is TRBJ2-1, the V gene TRBV11-2, with 14 nucleotides matching TRBD2. This CDR3 has 17 residues. Germline V gives CDR1 SGHAT, CDR2 FQNNGV. V was clipped by 5 bases and J by 4 bases; unmatched bases: 7. Here the CDR3 DNA reads TGTGCCAGCAGCGGGACTAGCGGGAGCCTCATGTACAATGAGCAGTTCTTC. Its translation is CASSGTSGSLMYNEQFF.

This clonotype was recorded a few times. The chain recombines TRBV21-1 with TRBJ2-1; TRBD2, the table's D call, lacks a check against the DNA. TRBV21-1 corresponds to a pseudogene. This CDR3 has 16 residues. The CDR3 nucleotides are TGTGCCAGCAGCAAAGCGCACAGCGGGAGCTACAATGAGCAGTTCTTC. It is translated as CASSKAHSGSYNEQFF.